Below are 30 T cell receptor beta chains sequenced from a single sample in a study of response to subunit inactivated influenza vaccine. TCRdb independently ran MiXCR on the RT-PCR reads; one entry per CDR3 protein. There are about 500,000 distinct CDR3 sequences in the sample; approximately 17% occur only once, and 3% lies in the top ten. Sequenced here: CD4+ T cells sorted from PBMCs, sampled less than 30 months after vaccination. Receptors were obtained from a man between 50 and 75 years old who received an inactivated influenza vaccine.

This clonotype has at least ten counts. The V and J genes are TRBV10-3 and TRBJ2-7; 9 nucleotides align to TRBD1. The V and J ends lost 10 bases and 4 bases, in that order; junction bases with no gene match: 5. The CDR3 has 12 residues. The germline CDR1 and CDR2 sequences are ENHRY and SYGVKD. CDR3 amino acids: CASGTGFYEQYF. CDR3 in DNA: TGTGCCAGCGGGACAGGGTTTTACGAGCAGTACTTC.

This clonotype was seen ten or more times. The V and J genes are TRBV5-1 and TRBJ1-6; D is ambiguous. The germline gives CDR1 SGHRS, CDR2 YFSETQ. Trimming stripped 0 bases from V and 0 bases from J, with 13 bases between. This CDR3 contains 18 residues. This chain's CDR3 is CASSLDSLSSSYNSPLHF. Written as DNA, the CDR3 is TGCGCCAGCAGCTTGGATAGTCTTTCCAGCTCCTATAATTCACCCCTCCACTTT.

This clonotype turned up a few times. The gene calls are TRBV20-1 and TRBJ2-7; 8 bases match TRBD1. The germline gives CDR1 DFQATT, CDR2 SNEGSKA (reference sequence). V shed 5 bases and J 2 bases; nucleotides not matched to a gene: 5. The CDR3 contains 13 residues. DNA of the CDR3: TGCAGTGCTGGAGCCAGGGGGCCCTACGAGCAGTACTTC. As protein: CSAGARGPYEQYF.

This chain joins TRBV10-3 and TRBJ2-2; TRBD2 aligns across 7 bases. The CDR3 extends over 15 amino acids. The trim removed 4 bases at V and 1 base at J, leaving 3 bases unmatched. From germline, CDR1 is ENHRY and CDR2 SYGVKD. In nucleotides, the CDR3 is TGTGCCATCAGTGCTCTAGCGGAGAACACCGGGGAGCTGTTTTTT. Its protein is CAISALAENTGELFF.

The chain uses TRBV10-3 and TRBJ2-1, with 10 bases aligning to TRBD2. From germline, CDR1 is ENHRY and CDR2 SYGVKD. This CDR3 contains 15 residues. V gave up 0 bases and J gave up 5 bases; unmatched junction bases: 1. CDR3 residues: CAISESTSGNNEQFF. CDR3 coding DNA: TGTGCCATCAGTGAGTCAACTAGCGGGAACAATGAGCAGTTCTTC.

This rearrangement joins TRBV6-2 or TRBV6-3 to TRBJ1-1; tentative D call: TRBD1 (6 bases). The CDR3 is made up of 15 amino acids. The germline gives CDR1 MNHEY, CDR2 SVGEGT. V shed 4 bases and J shed 5 bases, with 17 bases lying between them. The CDR3 region is CASSLGVTGRTEAFF. The CDR3 bases are TGTGCCAGCAGTTTGGGGGTCACAGGGCGGACTGAAGCTTTCTTT.

The chain is built from TRBV12-3 or TRBV12-4 and TRBJ1-5; D is possibly TRBD1 (5 bases). V lost 3 bases and J 1 base, leaving 10 bases between the germline ends. The CDR3 extends over 15 amino acids. CDR3 region: CASSLTGPSNQPQHF. In DNA form, the CDR3 reads TGTGCCAGCAGTTTGACGGGGCCGAGCAATCAGCCCCAGCATTTT.

This chain links TRBV15 with TRBJ2-3, with 9 bases matching TRBD1. Losses at the gene ends were 2 bases for V and 4 bases for J; bases not matched to a gene: 1. CDR3 length: 14 residues. CDR1 is LNHNV, CDR2 YYDKDF, per germline (reference sequence). Here the CDR3 reads CATSRRTGADTQYF. The CDR3 DNA reads TGTGCCACCAGCAGACGGACAGGGGCAGATACGCAGTATTTT.

This chain uses TRBV7-9 with TRBJ2-3; perhaps TRBD2 as D (5 bases). Germline-derived CDR1 and CDR2 are SEHNR and FQNEAQ (reference sequence). The V gene lost 5 bases and the J gene lost 4 bases, with 19 bases spanning the gap. This CDR3 is built from 16 residues. The CDR3 loop reads CASSQAVAPRADTQYF. Here the CDR3 DNA reads TGTGCCAGCAGCCAGGCGGTAGCCCCGCGGGCAGATACGCAGTATTTT.

There are a few counts of this clonotype. The rearrangement joins TRBV6-2 or TRBV6-3 to TRBJ2-1; D is perhaps TRBD1 or TRBD2 (5 bases each). This CDR3 has 13 amino acids. Germline V gene lookup returns CDR1 MNHEY and CDR2 SVGEGT. V was pared by 0 bases and J by 12 bases, with 12 bases between. Here the CDR3 reads CASSYSGVPGQFF. CDR3 DNA: TGTGCCAGCAGTTACTCGGGGGTACCCGGGCAGTTCTTC.

This clonotype was counted only a few times. The genes are TRBV3-1 and TRBJ1-2; D remains ambiguous. This CDR3 is 14 amino acids long. V was clipped by 1 base and J by 5 bases, with 11 bases between them. The germline V gene encodes CDR1 LGHDT and CDR2 YNNKEL (reference sequence). CDR3 sequence: CASSQGPLGYGYTF. CDR3 sequence (DNA): TGTGCCAGCAGCCAAGGACCATTAGGGTATGGCTACACCTTC.

This chain joins TRBV5-1 and TRBJ1-3; D call uncertain. CDR1 is SGHRS, CDR2 YFSETQ, per germline. Trimming took off 0 bases at V and 0 bases at J, with 7 bases between the two ends. This CDR3 region has 15 residues. In nucleotides, the CDR3 is TGCGCCAGCAGCTTGGACCAGTCCTCTGGAAACACCATATATTTT. Protein product: CASSLDQSSGNTIYF.

This clonotype was detected a few times. CDR3 sequence reads: CASTTNLAGAYNEQFF. CDR3 DNA: TGCGCCAGCACCACCAATCTAGCGGGAGCCTACAATGAGCAGTTCTTC. The chain uses TRBV5-1 and TRBJ2-1; 10 bases are a match to TRBD2. Germline V lookup: CDR1 SGHRS, CDR2 YFSETQ. The ends lost 6 bases at V and 2 bases at J; junction bases unmatched: 8. The CDR3 covers 16 residues.

The chain uses TRBV20-1 and TRBJ2-3; TRBD2 aligns across 9 bases. V shed 6 bases, J shed 1 base, and the junction held 5 bases outside the gene matches. The V gene's germline CDR1 is DFQATT and CDR2 SNEGSKA (reference sequence). CDR3 length equals 14 residues. CDR3 DNA: TGCAGTGCCGAACTAGCGGGCCGCACAGATACGCAGTATTTT. Translation: CSAELAGRTDTQYF.

This clonotype showed up just a few times. The V and J genes are TRBV5-1 and TRBJ2-5; a possible D gene is TRBD1 (5 bases). Deletions cut 3 bases from V and 2 bases from J, with 8 bases between. Germline CDR1 is SGHRS and CDR2 is YFSETQ. The CDR3 length is 13 residues. The CDR3 bases are TGCGCCAGCAGCTACGACAGACAAGAGACCCAGTACTTC. It codes for CASSYDRQETQYF.

The chain combines TRBV7-2 with TRBJ1-4; the D gene is possibly TRBD1 (5 bases). V lost 3 bases, J lost 3 bases, and 11 bases lay in between. CDR1 and CDR2 from the germline V gene are SGHTA and FQGNSA. CDR3 length equals 15 residues. CDR3 residues: CASSFQGAANEKLFF. In nucleotides, the CDR3 is TGTGCCAGCAGCTTCCAGGGAGCTGCTAATGAAAAACTGTTTTTT.

This clonotype was counted only a few times. The rearrangement uses TRBV20-1 and TRBJ2-7; D gene unclear. Deletions cut 1 base from V and 3 bases from J, with 7 bases between. The CDR3 length is 12 residues. Germline V CDR1 and CDR2: DFQATT, SNEGSKA (reference sequence). The CDR3 region is CSARVGVYEQYF. CDR3 in DNA: TGCAGTGCTAGAGTAGGTGTCTACGAGCAGTACTTC.

The J gene is TRBJ2-2, the V gene TRBV12-3 or TRBV12-4; no clear D. V lost 5 bases and J lost 4, with 8 bases in between. CDR3 length: 13 residues. The CDR3: CASSPTRTGELFF. The CDR3 nucleotides read TGTGCCAGCAGTCCCACACGCACCGGGGAGCTGTTTTTT.

This clonotype was recorded a few times. The chain uses TRBV12-3 or TRBV12-4 and TRBJ2-6; D not certain. The CDR3 contains 17 residues. Between the trimmed V and J ends, which lost 3 bases and 0 bases, there was a span of 12 bases. The CDR3 DNA sequence: TGTGCCAGCAGTTTGACACTACGGTCCTCTGGGGCCAACGTCCTGACTTTC. This encodes CASSLTLRSSGANVLTF.

The CDR3 reads CASSLPRWHADTQYF. The CDR3 DNA reads as TGTGCCAGCAGTTTACCCAGGTGGCATGCAGATACGCAGTATTTT. The chain uses TRBV27 and TRBJ2-3, with unresolved D. V was cut by 2 bases and J by 4 bases, with 13 bases left in between. This CDR3 region has 15 residues. CDR1 is MNHEY, CDR2 SMNVEV, per germline (reference sequence).

CDR3 residues: CSARTSGNQFF. The CDR3 nucleotides read TGCAGTGCTCGTACCAGCGGGAACCAGTTCTTC. J is TRBJ2-1 and V is TRBV20-1, with 7 bases lining up with TRBD2. The ends lost 5 bases at V and 13 bases at J; junction bases unmatched: 8. CDR1 is DFQATT, CDR2 SNEGSKA, per germline (reference sequence). The CDR3 is 11 residues long.

This clonotype was seen once. The rearrangement joins TRBV18 to TRBJ2-1, with D perhaps matching TRBD1 (6 bases). V lost 6 bases and J lost 6, with 18 bases in between. CDR1 is KGHSH and CDR2 is LQKENI in the germline V gene. The CDR3 contains 15 residues. The CDR3: CASSYRDINFNEQFF. The DNA for the CDR3 is TGTGCCAGCTCTTACCGGGACATAAATTTCAATGAGCAGTTCTTC. Combining the CDR3 with reference TRBV18 and TRBJ2-1 gives the whole variable domain NAGVMQNPRHLVRRRGQEARLRCSPMKGHSHVYWYRQLPEEGLKFMVYLQKENIIDESGMPKERFSAEFPKEGPSILRIQQVVRGDSAAYFCASSYRDINFNEQFFGPGTRLTVL.

The chain carries TRBV2 and TRBJ2-1, with 8 bases that match TRBD2. This CDR3 is 16 amino acids long. V lost 6 bases, J lost 3 bases, and 10 bases stayed unmatched. The germline V gene encodes CDR1 SNHLY and CDR2 FYNNEI. The CDR3 region is CASSIDSGTNYNEQFF. The CDR3 region has the DNA TGTGCCAGCAGCATAGATAGCGGGACCAACTACAATGAGCAGTTCTTC.

This clonotype was seen a few times. V is TRBV5-6 and J is TRBJ1-1, with 8 bases identical to TRBD1. Germline V gene lookup returns CDR1 SGHDT and CDR2 YYEEEE. V lost 4 bases to trimming and J lost 0 bases; unmatched junction nucleotides: 5. The CDR3 is made up of 15 amino acids. The CDR3 is CASSKWTGMNTEAFF. The CDR3 coding sequence is TGTGCCAGCAGCAAATGGACAGGGATGAACACTGAAGCTTTCTTT.

V usage is TRBV9 and J usage is TRBJ2-3; tentative D call: TRBD1 (6 bases). CDR1 is SGDLS, CDR2 YYNGEE, per germline. V dropped 2 bases and J dropped 2 bases, with 15 bases sitting between them. CDR3 size: 16 residues. The CDR3 here is CASSVGTTLSTDTQYF. The CDR3 DNA reads as TGTGCCAGCAGCGTGGGGACAACGCTGTCCACAGATACGCAGTATTTT.

This clonotype was detected only a few times. This sequence joins TRBV7-2 and TRBJ1-6; TRBD1 aligns across 7 bases. V gave up 5 bases and J gave up 2 bases; unmatched junction bases: 3. The CDR3 loop spans 15 amino acids. Germline V gene data show CDR1 as SGHTA and CDR2 as FQGNSA. The CDR3 DNA reads TGTGCCAGCAGCAACAGGGGCCCCTATAATTCACCCCTCCACTTT. This translates into CASSNRGPYNSPLHF.

The chain is built from TRBV20-1 and TRBJ2-3; 10 bases are shared with TRBD1. The V and J ends lost 5 bases and 2 bases, in that order; junction bases with no gene match: 10. The CDR3 is 16 amino acids. Per germline, CDR1 DFQATT and CDR2 SNEGSKA (reference sequence). The CDR3 sequence is CSARARQGAVTDTQYF. The DNA for the CDR3 is TGCAGTGCTCGAGCTCGACAGGGGGCTGTCACAGATACGCAGTATTTT.

This chain connects TRBV19 to TRBJ2-1, with D perhaps matching TRBD1 or TRBD2 (5 bases each). CDR1 LNHDA and CDR2 SQIVND come from the germline V gene (reference sequence). CDR3 size: 15 residues. Trimming took off 5 bases at V and 3 bases at J, with 14 bases between the two ends. CDR3 DNA sequence: TGTGCCAGTAGTGCAATCGGGGACGGCTACAATGAGCAGTTCTTC. Amino acid sequence: CASSAIGDGYNEQFF.

In the case of this clonotype: Just one base apart from a much larger clone, this may be a read error. The chain recombines TRBV6-6 with TRBJ1-1, with unresolved D. Germline assignment: CDR1 MNHNY and CDR2 SVGAGI (reference sequence). The CDR3 length is 13 residues. Trimming removed 5 bases at V and 4 bases at J, with 11 bases between. The CDR3 nucleotides read TGTGCCAGCAGTCAGCAGGTCGTCACTGAAGCTTTCTTT. It codes for CASSQQVVTEAFF.

The chain employs TRBV9 and TRBJ2-6; no clear D gene. Trimming pared 0 bases from V and 4 bases from J, leaving 14 bases between. CDR1 SGDLS and CDR2 YYNGEE come from the germline V gene. This CDR3 has 17 residues. The CDR3 is CASSVATWGSGANVLTF. The CDR3 bases are TGTGCCAGCAGCGTAGCTACGTGGGGATCCGGGGCCAACGTCCTGACTTTC.